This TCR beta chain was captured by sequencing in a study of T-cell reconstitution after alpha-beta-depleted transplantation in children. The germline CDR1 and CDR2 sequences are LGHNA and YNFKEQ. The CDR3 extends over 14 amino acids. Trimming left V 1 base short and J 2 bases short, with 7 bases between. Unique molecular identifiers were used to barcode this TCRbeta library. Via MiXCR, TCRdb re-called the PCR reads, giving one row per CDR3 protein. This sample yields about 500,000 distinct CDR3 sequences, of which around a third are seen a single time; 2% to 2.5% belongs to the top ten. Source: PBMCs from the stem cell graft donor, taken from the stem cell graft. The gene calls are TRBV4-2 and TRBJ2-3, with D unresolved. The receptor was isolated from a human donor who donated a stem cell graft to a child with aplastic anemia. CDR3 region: CASSQGTYTDTQYF. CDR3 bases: TGTGCCAGCAGCCAAGGGACGTACACAGATACGCAGTATTTT.